What follows are 6 T cell receptor beta chains derived from one specimen sequenced in a study of T cell changes during pregnancy in multiple sclerosis. Sequencing used immunoSEQ multiplex PCR; TCRdb keeps in-frame clones, though not all of them. The table records approximately 52,000 clones, 85% to 95% of them present only once. The input for sequencing was CD4+ T cells from peripheral blood mononuclear cells, taken in the third trimester of pregnancy. The receptor set was obtained from a female donor with multiple sclerosis, enrolled in a pregnancy study.

This clone was seen just once. The chain employs TRBV19 and TRBJ2-7, with 12 bases identical to TRBD2. The CDR3 sequence is 14 residues long. The ends lost 4 bases at V and 3 bases at J; junction bases unmatched: 1. Per the germline V gene, CDR1 is LNHDA and CDR2 is SQIVND (reference sequence). The CDR3 sequence is CASSRLAGDYEQYF. CDR3 sequence (DNA): TGTGCCAGTAGTAGACTAGCGGGGGACTACGAGCAGTACTTC.

The genes are TRBV5-6 and TRBJ2-5, with D perhaps matching TRBD2 (7 bases). The CDR3 spans 16 residues. The germline V gene encodes CDR1 SGHDT and CDR2 YYEEEE. V lost 4 bases to trimming and J lost 4 bases, with 20 bases between them. CDR3: CASSLRGGGLRETQYF. Written as DNA, the CDR3 is TGTGCCAGCAGCCTCCGAGGGGGGGGCTTACGAGAGACCCAGTACTTC.

The rearrangement uses TRBV19 and TRBJ1-6; possibly TRBD1 for D (6 bases). The CDR3 consists of 14 residues. Germline CDR1 LNHDA, CDR2 SQIVND (reference sequence). V was pared by 6 bases and J by 4 bases, with 10 bases between. The CDR3 DNA follows: TGTGCCAGTAGGGACAGCCGTTATAATTCACCCCTCCACTTT. Translated: CASRDSRYNSPLHF. Using reference TRBV19 and TRBJ1-6 for the parts outside the CDR3, the full variable domain is DGGITQSPKYLFRKEGQNVTLSCEQNLNHDAMYWYRQDPGQGLRLIYYSQIVNDFQKGDIAEGYSVSREKKESFPLTVTSAQKNPTAFYLCASRDSRYNSPLHFGNGTRLTVT.

The rearrangement links TRBV5-1 to TRBJ2-3; no clear D gene. Germline V gene lookup returns CDR1 SGHRS and CDR2 YFSETQ. The CDR3 is 14 amino acids. Trimming shortened V by 5 bases and J by 0 bases, and 10 bases separated the two germline ends. CDR3 nucleotide sequence: TGCGCCAGCAGGGAAGTGACTAGCACAGATACGCAGTATTTT. Encoded protein: CASREVTSTDTQYF.

The J gene is TRBJ2-3, the V gene TRBV4-1; TRBD1 might be the D (5 bases). This CDR3 is built from 15 residues. CDR1 and CDR2 (germline): MGHRA, YSYEKL. V was cut by 2 bases and J by 8 bases, with 17 bases left in between. Here the CDR3 reads CASSQSRRALATQYF. The DNA of the CDR3 is TGCGCCAGCAGCCAATCGCGCAGGGCCCTTGCTACGCAGTATTTT.

This rearrangement joins TRBV5-6 to TRBJ2-1; weak D call: TRBD1 (6 bases). Trimming took 1 base from V and 5 from J, leaving 10 bases between them. The CDR3 sequence is 14 residues long. Germline lookup yields CDR1 SGHDT and CDR2 YYEEEE. The CDR3 sequence: CASSLPTGNNEQFF. The CDR3 DNA is TGTGCCAGCAGCTTGCCGACAGGAAACAATGAGCAGTTCTTC.